The rows below give T cell receptor beta chains drawn from one sample of a study of regulatory T cells in long-lasting Graves disease. TCRdb reanalysed the multiplex PCR reads using MiXCR and keeps one entry per CDR3 protein. This table has around 250,000 distinct CDR3 sequences, approximately 20% appearing once. The same sample was also used in a study of T cells in Graves' hyperthyroidism and ophthalmopathy.

The input for sequencing was peripheral blood mononuclear cells (PBMCs), taken at new diagnosis, from a patient treated with antithyroid drugs. The receptors stem from a young woman with Graves disease. The CDR3 runs from the conserved cysteine through the conserved F or W. Each record gives: D gene, J gene, V gene, clone size, CDR3 protein, CDR3 DNA. D genes are given only for firm matches. Some rows have no size entry. The others give once, few or many, or a class for an expanded clone.

NA TRBJ2-3 TRBV19 few CASTLNSPSTDTQYF TGTGCCAGTACCTTAAACAGCCCTAGCACAGATACGCAGTATTTT
NA TRBJ2-1 TRBV7-2 many CASSHWGAGDYNEQFF TGTGCCAGCAGCCACTGGGGGGCGGGGGACTACAATGAGCAGTTCTTC
NA TRBJ2-7 TRBV5-5 many CASSRDGYEQYF TGTGCCAGCAGCCGCGACGGCTACGAGCAGTACTTC
NA TRBJ1-5 TRBV2 many CASARRSQPQHF TGTGCCAGCGCACGAAGGAGTCAGCCCCAGCATTTT
NA TRBJ2-3 TRBV11-2 many CASSLAPVSDTQYF TGTGCCAGCAGCCTTGCGCCAGTATCAGATACGCAGTATTTT
NA TRBJ2-5 TRBV20-1 many CSASLEGTETQYF TGCAGTGCTAGTCTAGAGGGGACGGAGACCCAGTACTTC
NA TRBJ2-1 TRBV2 many CASNSRGGNNEQFF TGTGCCAGCAACTCCAGGGGAGGGAACAATGAGCAGTTCTTC
NA TRBJ2-7 TRBV28 NA CASSPLREQYF TGTGCCAGCAGTCCCCTTCGCGAGCAGTACTTC
NA TRBJ1-1 TRBV5-1 many CASRVELNTEAFF TGCGCCAGCAGGGTCGAGCTAAACACTGAAGCTTTCTTT
NA TRBJ2-2 TRBV3-1 many CASRRGTANTGELFF TGTGCCAGCAGGCGCGGGACAGCGAACACCGGGGAGCTGTTTTTT
NA TRBJ1-5 TRBV12-3/TRBV12-4 many CASRGQSNQPQHF TGTGCCAGCAGAGGACAGAGCAATCAGCCCCAGCATTTT
TRBD1 TRBJ2-5 TRBV4-1 NA CASSQDETGPETQYF TGCGCCAGCAGCCAAGATGAGACAGGGCCAGAGACCCAGTACTTC
NA TRBJ1-1 TRBV5-4 many CASSSGQLNTEAFF TGTGCCAGCAGCTCCGGACAGCTCAACACTGAAGCTTTCTTT
NA TRBJ2-7 TRBV6-5 many CASSFIGTPYEQYF TGTGCCAGCAGTTTTATCGGAACCCCCTACGAGCAGTACTTC
NA TRBJ1-2 TRBV29-1 few CSAGGVAGAAGYTF TGCAGCGCCGGGGGGGTCGCAGGGGCGGCTGGCTACACCTTC
NA TRBJ2-7 TRBV11-2 many CASSLSGFEQYF TGTGCCAGCAGCCTCTCAGGGTTCGAGCAGTACTTC
TRBD1 TRBJ2-7 TRBV6-1 NA CASSRDRGRREQYF TGTGCCAGCAGCCGAGACAGGGGGCGCCGGGAGCAGTACTTC
NA TRBJ2-3 TRBV12-3/TRBV12-4 few CASSIPLGERTDTQYF TGTGCCAGCAGTATCCCCCTAGGAGAGAGAACAGATACGCAGTATTTT
NA TRBJ1-6 TRBV19 few CASSPRGRYNSPLHF TGTGCCAGTAGTCCCCGAGGAAGGTATAATTCACCCCTCCACTTT
NA TRBJ1-1 TRBV6-1 few CASGEARAGFGAFF TGTGCCAGCGGTGAAGCGAGGGCGGGGTTTGGGGCTTTCTTT
TRBD1 TRBJ2-5 TRBV5-4 many CASSWRDREETQYF TGTGCCAGCAGCTGGAGGGACAGGGAAGAGACCCAGTACTTC
TRBD1 TRBJ1-1 TRBV15 many CATSQGAEGTEAFF TGTGCCACCAGCCAGGGGGCGGAAGGCACTGAAGCTTTCTTT
NA TRBJ1-4 TRBV6-2/TRBV6-3 many CASKQLNEKLFF TGTGCCAGCAAACAGCTTAATGAAAAACTGTTTTTT
NA TRBJ1-1 TRBV12-3/TRBV12-4 NA CASSPGDTGNTEAFF TGTGCCAGCAGTCCCGGGGATACCGGGAACACTGAAGCTTTCTTT
NA TRBJ1-1 TRBV20-1 many CSATGYMNTEAFF TGCAGTGCTACAGGGTACATGAACACTGAAGCTTTCTTT
NA TRBJ1-5 TRBV20-1 many CSARDRQGGNQPQHF TGCAGTGCTAGAGATCGGCAGGGAGGCAATCAGCCCCAGCATTTT
NA TRBJ1-1 TRBV5-1 many CASSDRAEKAFF TGCGCCAGCAGCGACCGGGCCGAAAAAGCTTTCTTT
TRBD2 TRBJ2-3 TRBV12-3/TRBV12-4 NA CASTGTSGGVDTQYF TGTGCCAGCACCGGGACTAGCGGGGGGGTGGATACGCAGTATTTT
NA TRBJ1-1 TRBV20-1 many CSASLPTGNTEAFF TGCAGTGCTAGTCTCCCGACAGGGAACACTGAAGCTTTCTTT
NA TRBJ1-3 TRBV12-3/TRBV12-4 many CARNLKGFRNTIYF TGTGCCAGGAATTTAAAGGGGTTTCGAAACACCATATATTTT
TRBD1 TRBJ1-1 TRBV3-1 many CASSHFTGQPNTEAFF TGTGCCAGCAGCCACTTTACGGGACAGCCAAACACTGAAGCTTTCTTT
NA TRBJ2-7 TRBV28 many CASSLSLIQGGREQYF TGTGCCAGCAGTTTATCCTTGATCCAGGGGGGTCGGGAGCAGTACTTC
NA TRBJ2-2 TRBV2 many CASSEAQTELFF TGTGCCAGCAGTGAAGCCCAAACTGAGCTGTTTTTT
NA TRBJ2-1 TRBV4-2 many CASSRHRGNEQFF TGTGCCAGCAGCCGTCATAGGGGCAATGAGCAGTTCTTC
NA TRBJ1-1 TRBV10-2 many CASRDGANTEAFF TGCGCCAGCAGGGACGGGGCGAACACTGAAGCTTTCTTT
NA TRBJ2-6 TRBV12-3/TRBV12-4 NA CASRLNRVPSRSGANVLTF TGTGCCAGCAGACTCAACAGGGTCCCTAGTCGTTCTGGGGCCAACGTCCTGACTTTC
TRBD1 TRBJ2-6 TRBV12-3/TRBV12-4 few CATSLEQGALPPGANVLTF TGTGCCACCTCCCTCGAACAGGGGGCTCTCCCCCCTGGGGCCAACGTCCTGACTTTC
NA TRBJ2-1 TRBV20-1 many CSARVHSRSYNEQFF TGCAGTGCTAGAGTTCACTCTAGATCTTACAATGAGCAGTTCTTC
NA TRBJ2-2 TRBV3-1 many CASRLEWDDTGELFF TGTGCCAGCAGACTTGAGTGGGACGACACCGGGGAGCTGTTTTTT
TRBD1 TRBJ1-1 TRBV7-9 many CADQLDRVGTEAFF TGTGCCGACCAGCTAGACAGGGTGGGCACTGAAGCTTTCTTT
TRBD1 TRBJ1-1 TRBV20-1 many CSATESGDSLKAFF TGCAGTGCTACCGAATCCGGGGACAGCCTCAAAGCTTTCTTT
TRBD2 TRBJ2-3 TRBV12-3/TRBV12-4 few CASTARGLAELSDTQYF TGTGCCAGCACCGCAAGGGGACTAGCGGAGCTATCAGATACGCAGTATTTT
TRBD1 TRBJ1-1 TRBV4-2 NA CASRPGTGSNTEAFF TGTGCCAGCAGACCTGGGACAGGGTCGAACACTGAAGCTTTCTTT
TRBD1 TRBJ1-2 TRBV19 few CASSMVLQGAYYGYTF TGTGCCAGTAGTATGGTGTTACAGGGGGCATACTATGGCTACACCTTC